Following are 10 T cell receptor beta chains from one sample sequenced in a study of cytomegalovirus exposure and HLA in healthy donors. PCR was performed using 60 Vbeta and 13 Jbeta primers. The method was immunoSEQ multiplex PCR; TCRdb's version includes in-frame clones alone and lacks a portion of them. The sample consists of about 180,000 clones, approximately 80% of them appearing once. Sequencing input: PBMCs. Receptors originate from a young man in good health and CMV-seronegative.

The chain combines TRBV13 with TRBJ1-3; 8 bases map to TRBD1. Germline-derived CDR1 and CDR2 are PRHDT and FYEKMQ (reference sequence). The CDR3 totals 16 residues. Unmatched junction bases numbered 10, after V lost 5 bases and J lost 4 bases. The CDR3 is CASSLNQGAWGNTIYF. CDR3 nucleotides: TGTGCCAGCAGCCTCAACCAGGGGGCATGGGGAAACACCATATATTTT.

This sequence joins TRBV5-1 and TRBJ2-1; 7 bases line up with TRBD1. CDR1 SGHRS and CDR2 YFSETQ come from the germline V gene. Germline trimming cut 4 bases from V and 3 bases from J; bases unmatched to any gene: 7. The CDR3 runs to 15 residues. CDR3 region: CASSAQTGNYNEQFF. CDR3 in DNA: TGCGCCAGCAGCGCCCAGACAGGGAACTACAATGAGCAGTTCTTC.

This clone has a handful of counts. V usage is TRBV6-5 and J usage is TRBJ1-3; D is ambiguous. V was shortened by 6 bases and J by 0 bases, with 12 bases between the two germline ends. Per the germline V gene, CDR1 is MNHEY and CDR2 is SVGAGI. This CDR3 has 15 residues. In DNA, the CDR3 is TGTGCCAGCAGAGGACCGGGATTCTCTGGAAACACCATATATTTT. Its translation is CASRGPGFSGNTIYF.

V usage is TRBV5-4 and J usage is TRBJ1-1; weak D call: TRBD1 (6 bases). Germline V gene lookup returns CDR1 SGHNT and CDR2 YYREEE (reference sequence). V was pared by 2 bases and J by 1 base, with 6 bases between. CDR3 size: 13 residues. CDR3 residues: CASSLQGNTEAFF. As DNA, the CDR3 is TGTGCCAGCAGCTTACAGGGGAACACTGAAGCTTTCTTT.

The genes are TRBV28 and TRBJ1-5; possibly TRBD1 for D (5 bases). The germline V and J ends were trimmed by 8 bases and 1 base, with 18 bases remaining between them. This CDR3 has 16 residues. The germline V gene encodes CDR1 MDHEN and CDR2 SYDVKM. The CDR3 region is CASYSQGGVSNQPQHF. Written as DNA, the CDR3 is TGTGCCAGCTATTCCCAGGGTGGGGTGAGCAATCAGCCCCAGCATTTT.

The rearrangement uses TRBV27 and TRBJ2-3, with 7 bases that match TRBD1. The CDR3 consists of 17 residues. Germline loops: CDR1 MNHEY, CDR2 SMNVEV (reference sequence). After removal of 6 bases from V and 4 bases from J, the junction contained 16 bases not matched to a gene. CDR3 sequence reads: CASSLNRVGGGSDTQYF. CDR3 bases: TGTGCCAGCAGCCTCAATCGTGTAGGGGGCGGATCAGATACGCAGTATTTT.

This chain uses TRBV28 with TRBJ1-6; TRBD1 is a possible D gene (5 bases). CDR1 is MDHEN, CDR2 SYDVKM, per germline. This CDR3 region has 14 residues. V lost 1 base, J lost 6 bases, and 7 bases lay in between. The CDR3 is CASSLYDSNSPLHF. DNA of the CDR3: TGTGCCAGCAGTTTATATGACAGTAATTCACCCCTCCACTTT. Filled out from reference TRBV28 and TRBJ1-6, the complete variable domain reads DVKVTQSSRYLVKRTGEKVFLECVQDMDHENMFWYRQDPGLGLRLIYFSYDVKMKEKGDIPEGYSVSREKKERFSLILESASTNQTSMYLCASSLYDSNSPLHFGNGTRLTVT.

V is TRBV28 and J is TRBJ1-5, with D possibly matching TRBD1 (6 bases). The CDR3 consists of 14 residues. The V and J ends lost 5 bases and 4 bases respectively, with 12 bases between them. CDR1 and CDR2 from the germline V gene are MDHEN and SYDVKM. This chain's CDR3 is CASSETDRNQPQHF. The CDR3 region has the DNA TGTGCCAGCAGTGAAACCGACAGGAATCAGCCCCAGCATTTT.

J is TRBJ1-2 and V is TRBV6-1; 7 positions agree with TRBD1. After removal of 2 bases from V and 4 bases from J, the junction contained 7 bases not matched to a gene. From germline, CDR1 is MNHNS and CDR2 SASEGT. This CDR3 contains 15 residues. DNA of the CDR3: TGTGCCAGCAGTGAAATGCAGGGGGGTAGCTATGGCTACACCTTC. Its protein is CASSEMQGGSYGYTF.

The V gene is TRBV28, the J gene TRBJ1-2, with a possible D match to TRBD1 (5 bases). CDR1 MDHEN and CDR2 SYDVKM come from the germline V gene. Trimming removed 3 bases at V and 4 bases at J, with 21 bases between. There are 17 residues in the CDR3. CDR3 amino acids: CASSLEGARWRGYGYTF. The CDR3 nucleotides are TGTGCCAGCAGTTTGGAAGGGGCGCGCTGGAGAGGCTATGGCTACACCTTC.